This T cell receptor (beta chain) comes out of a study of cytomegalovirus exposure and HLA in healthy donors. Study-wide findings and caveats: Later analysis demonstrated an association between a missense DCLRE1C variant and TCR beta V- and J-gene trimming. By HLA locus, TCR association rates varied in a later analysis, with DRB1 showing the most and HLA-C the fewest. According to reports, the classifier identified cytomegalovirus status with high specificity and sensitivity.

Germline V CDR1 and CDR2: LGHNA, YSLEER. There are 16 residues in the CDR3. Trimming took 0 bases from V and 0 from J, leaving 11 bases between them. About this clone itself: The antigen is unknown.

The study ran its PCR with 60 Vbeta and 13 Jbeta primers. As processed by the authors: As a later analysis found, there were approximately 80 million unique TCR beta chains, of which some 9.9 million were shared. Profiling relied on immunoSEQ multiplex PCR, and the TCRdb table lists in-frame clones only, not all of them. The V and J calls and clone size come from that table; D and trimming were worked out from the DNA. The table lists approximately 40,000 clones, about four fifths of them singletons, with 7.5% to 10% in the top ten. This receptor was identified in a middle-aged woman in good health and CMV-seronegative. V is TRBV4-3 and J is TRBJ1-1; D is unresolved. Sample: PBMCs. As DNA, the CDR3 is TGCGCCAGCAGCCAAGATAAAGAGGGAATGAACACTGAAGCTTTCTTT. Its translation: CASSQDKEGMNTEAFF.